This record looks at one TCR beta chain sequence and its context. The table came from immunoSEQ multiplex PCR; TCRdb's copy has only in-frame clones and leaves some out. The sample lists approximately 140,000 clones; about 87% were seen once. Germline V CDR1 and CDR2: MDHEN, SYDVKM. The V end was cut by 6 bases, the J end by 8 bases, with 22 bases between. This CDR3 comprises 15 residues. The entry originates in a study of blood T cell repertoires in COVID-19. Material: peripheral blood. The TCR was taken from a man at least 80 years old with acute or convalescent COVID-19. V and J are TRBV28 and TRBJ1-2; possible D gene TRBD1, 6 bases. The DNA for the CDR3 is TGTGCCAGCAGCCCCCCAGGGGTCGTATCGGAAGGCTACACCTTC. Protein sequence: CASSPPGVVSEGYTF.